One sample yielded the 5 T cell receptor beta chains listed below, sequenced in a study of metastatic and nonmetastatic thyroid tumors. MiXCR was used by TCRdb to re-call the PCR reads. Of 7,500 to 10,000 clones listed, 35% to 45% are singletons. Thyroid surgery was preceded by no treatment in any patient. Sequencing was done on a sample of tumor tissue. These receptors came from a female donor with papillary thyroid cancer or a benign thyroid nodule (not recorded which). Some clones in this sample may be carry-over from other donors' samples.

This clone is deemed medium-sized (0.01 to 0.1%). This chain connects TRBV11-3 to TRBJ1-2; D is ambiguous. This CDR3 contains 12 residues. The germline V gene encodes CDR1 SGHNT and CDR2 YENEEA. V lost 2 bases and J 4 bases, leaving 5 bases between the germline ends. The CDR3 DNA reads TGTGCCAGCAGCTTACCCTTCTATGGCTACACCTTC. This encodes CASSLPFYGYTF. Filled out from reference TRBV11-3 and TRBJ1-2, the complete variable domain reads EAGVVQSPRYKIIEKKQPVAFWCNPISGHNTLYWYLQNLGQGPELLIRYENEEAVDDSQLPKDRFSAERLKGVDSTLKIQPAELGDSAVYLCASSLPFYGYTFGSGTRLTVV.

The rearrangement joins TRBV7-2 to TRBJ2-7, with D unclear. Germline V CDR1 and CDR2: SGHTA, FQGNSA. The CDR3 is 13 residues long. The germline V and J ends were trimmed by 2 bases and 3 bases, with 8 bases remaining between them. The CDR3 DNA is TGTGCCAGCAGCTTAAGCCACAGCTACGAGCAGTACTTC. It codes for CASSLSHSYEQYF. Full variable domain (rest looked up from reference TRBV7-2 and TRBJ2-7): GAGVSQSPSNKVTEKGKDVELRCDPISGHTALYWYRQSLGQGLEFLIYFQGNSAPDKSGLPSDRFSAERTGGSVSTLTIQRTQQEDSAVYLCASSLSHSYEQYFGPGTRLTVT.

The chain recombines TRBV20-1 with TRBJ2-3, with a tentative D call TRBD2 (6 bases). CDR1 is DFQATT and CDR2 is SNEGSKA in the germline V gene (reference sequence). Trimming pared 6 bases from V and 3 bases from J, leaving 19 bases between. The CDR3 is 15 amino acids. The CDR3 loop reads CSAHKPGSSTDTQYF. The CDR3 region has the DNA TGCAGTGCCCATAAGCCCGGGAGTTCGACAGATACGCAGTATTTT.

This clone has only a few counts. J is TRBJ2-7 and V is TRBV6-1; TRBD1 matches at 9 bases. The CDR3 is made up of 15 amino acids. V dropped 5 bases and J dropped 7; count of bases not matched to a gene: 12. The germline CDR1 and CDR2 sequences are MNHNS and SASEGT. The CDR3 DNA is TGTGCCAGCAGTTCCGGACAGGGGCGAAGGTATGAGCAGTACTTC. Its translation is CASSSGQGRRYEQYF.

The J gene is TRBJ1-1, the V gene TRBV2, with a weak D call TRBD1 (5 bases). Germline CDR1 is SNHLY and CDR2 is FYNNEI. The length of the CDR3 is 14 residues. The V and J ends lost 10 bases and 0 bases respectively, with 15 bases between them. CDR3 DNA: TGTGCCACCTATAGACCAGGGTTGAACACTGAAGCTTTCTTT. Amino acids: CATYRPGLNTEAFF. The full variable domain, with the rest looked up from reference TRBV2 and TRBJ1-1, is EPEVTQTPSHQVTQMGQEVILRCVPISNHLYFYWYRQILGQKVEFLVSFYNNEISEKSEIFDDQFSVERPDGSNFTLKIRSTKLEDSAMYFCATYRPGLNTEAFFGQGTRLTVV.